One TCR beta chain is described in this entry. The whole isolated RNA underwent reverse transcription, so sequencing captured expressed TCRB transcripts. TCRdb's copy holds only in-frame clones and misses some; the assay was immunoSEQ multiplex PCR. The data contain roughly 610,000 clones, 15% of them singletons. The record originates from a study of beta chain features in type 1 diabetes. The CDR3 sequence is 16 residues long. V dropped 7 bases and J dropped 0; count of bases not matched to a gene: 10. Germline CDR1 is MDHEN and CDR2 is SYDVKM. The sample consisted of naive CD4+ T cells from blood. The sequence was collected from a man in his late teens or twenties in good health. This rearrangement joins TRBV28 to TRBJ2-5, with 8 nucleotides matching TRBD2. CDR3 loop: CASTRSGGPYQETQYF. The CDR3 nucleotides read TGTGCCAGCACCAGAAGCGGGGGCCCGTACCAAGAGACCCAGTACTTC.